This TCR beta chain comes out of a study of T-cell reconstitution after alpha-beta-depleted transplantation in children. The V and J ends lost 10 bases and 7 bases respectively, with 17 bases between them. Germline values: CDR1 SGHTA, CDR2 FQGNSA. The CDR3 runs to 14 residues. Library preparation (for TCRbeta) was performed with unique molecular identifiers. From the PCR reads, TCRdb called clonotypes with MiXCR, one entry per CDR3 protein. Here the sample spans hundreds of thousands of distinct CDR3 sequences, 13% being singletons. This specimen was PBMCs, taken from the stem cell graft. This chain links TRBV7-2 with TRBJ1-6; no clear D. The sequence was obtained from a human donor who donated a stem cell graft to a child with Fanconi anemia. The CDR3 nucleotides are TGTGCCACCCCGGGTAAATCGGGAAATTCACCCCTCCACTTT. Protein product: CATPGKSGNSPLHF.